In this sample, the clone carrying this TCR beta chain turned up a few times. Its antigen remains unknown. TCRdb itself ran the 5' RACE reads through MiXCR, one entry per CDR3 protein. The sample shows some 100,000 distinct CDR3 sequences, about 12% of them seen only once. The CDR3 extends over 16 amino acids. V lost 6 bases and J lost 4, with 18 bases in between. This record belongs to a study of spatial heterogeneity in lung cancer. Study-wide findings and caveats: Resection blood, more than follow-up blood, showed ubiquitous expanded tumor TCRs.

Time point indicated: sample taken at primary tumor resection. Whole RNA was taken from tumor, nontumor lung or frozen PBMC; it was then sequenced unsorted. This sequence originates from a male donor with early-stage non-small cell lung cancer. The source material was PBMCs, sampled at surgery. The chain combines TRBV12-3 or TRBV12-4 with TRBJ1-4; D unresolved. The CDR3 sequence: CASSLRGGGFNEKLFF. The DNA for the CDR3 is TGTGCCAGCAGCCTTCGAGGAGGAGGATTTAATGAAAAACTGTTTTTT.